A selection of T cell receptor beta chains follows, all from one sample in a study of early T cells in non-severe SARS-CoV-2 infection. TCRdb redid the calling of the 5' RACE reads with MiXCR, one entry per CDR3 protein. The table shows about 60,000 distinct CDR3 sequences, with around an eighth occurring only once. Sequences were obtained from whole blood. These receptors were obtained from an adult who was a healthcare worker with PCR-confirmed SARS-CoV-2 infection or an uninfected control (not recorded which). The CDR3 runs from the conserved cysteine through the conserved F or W. Fields, in order: V gene, J gene, CDR3 protein.

TRBV7-2	TRBJ2-1	CASSSSRTNNEQFF
TRBV29-1	TRBJ2-2	CSVEDRSSKSSGELFF
TRBV28	TRBJ2-7	CASRDRDGSYEQYF
TRBV29-1	TRBJ2-7	CSVESTGGEEQYF
TRBV3-1	TRBJ1-1	CASSHPIGVATEAFF
TRBV12-3/TRBV12-4	TRBJ2-3	CASSRLAGASTDTQYF
TRBV4-1	TRBJ1-2	CASSQGQGPIYGYTF
TRBV28	TRBJ2-7	CASTLSRVSYEQYF
TRBV11-2	TRBJ2-1	CASSELAGHEQFF
TRBV11-2	TRBJ2-2	CASSFKGTGELFF
TRBV10-1	TRBJ2-3	CASGSGRGSTDTQYF
TRBV4-2	TRBJ2-3	CASSQERASGGFTDTQYF
TRBV29-1	TRBJ2-3	CSVSLGYTDTQYF
TRBV12-3/TRBV12-4	TRBJ1-5	CASSRQGANQPQHF
TRBV24-1	TRBJ2-2	CATSDPGLVSGELFF
TRBV28	TRBJ2-7	CASSLSHGEQYF
TRBV30	TRBJ1-2	CAWSEIAALMGTF
TRBV28	TRBJ2-5	CASSSSGTSGEETQYF
TRBV20-1	TRBJ2-7	CTPDFDSYEQYF
TRBV11-2	TRBJ2-3	CASSPGTRTDTQYF
TRBV7-3	TRBJ2-3	CASSPRLAGRTDTQYF
TRBV9	TRBJ2-5	CASSVELSAAETQYF
TRBV3-1	TRBJ1-5	CASSEIGDQPQHF
TRBV7-9	TRBJ2-7	CASSLGTGNYEQYF
TRBV7-9	TRBJ1-5	CASSLGQDQPQHF
TRBV29-1	TRBJ2-5	CSVGGAGGGKTQYF
TRBV29-1	TRBJ1-1	CSVAGQGRTEAFF
TRBV6-6	TRBJ1-3	CASTLTDRISGNTIYF
TRBV27	TRBJ2-7	CASSSLRGHPYEQYF
TRBV6-5	TRBJ2-3	CASRDSAGTPGRDTQYF
TRBV24-1	TRBJ2-2	CATSDPGLSSTGELFF
TRBV29-1	TRBJ2-4	CSVAQGGNIQYF
TRBV11-2	TRBJ1-1	CASTLRGSMNTEAFF
TRBV5-1	TRBJ1-2	CASSPGEGAGYGYTF
TRBV28	TRBJ1-3	CASSQGSSGNTIYF
TRBV20-1	TRBJ2-6	CSAKTLSGANVLTF
TRBV21-1	TRBJ1-5	CASSKVSNQPQHF
TRBV28	TRBJ2-2	CASWDRAGYTGELFF
TRBV18	TRBJ1-1	CASSPLEGAEAFF
TRBV2	TRBJ1-6	CASSDRGESPLHF
TRBV7-8	TRBJ2-1	CASSLDRGQRGNEQFF
TRBV20-1	TRBJ2-2	CSASAPTGELFF
TRBV20-1	TRBJ2-6	CSAYPPRFGANVLTF
TRBV7-3	TRBJ2-5	CASSLIGEETQYF
TRBV28	TRBJ2-3	CASRKGELSADTQYF
TRBV4-2	TRBJ1-4	CASSQASQEGGEKLFF
TRBV7-3	TRBJ2-6	CASSPNRGDGANVLTF
TRBV3-1	TRBJ2-7	CATELAGVNEQYF
TRBV7-2	TRBJ2-4	CASNRDRGALAVQYF
TRBV2	TRBJ2-5	CASKGAGAGETQYF
TRBV5-5	TRBJ1-2	CASSREPGNYGYTF
TRBV29-1	TRBJ2-6	CSVQGQGAGANVLTF
TRBV20-1	TRBJ2-7	CSYLGTGGFAYEQYF
TRBV29-1	TRBJ2-3	CSVEVYGGPTDTQYF
TRBV21-1	TRBJ1-5	CASNRRVPFGGQPQHF